Below, one TCR beta chain is given with its context. Its target is not known. The entry originates in a study of OX40 agonist ivuxolimab in advanced cancers. Study-wide points: Those patients achieving a partial response at 0.1-3.0 mg/kg showed among the lowest clonal expansion.

The CDR3 totals 16 residues. With 2 bases clipped from V and 8 bases from J, the junction kept 12 bases outside the gene matches. Germline V CDR1 and CDR2: SGHVS, FQNEAQ. Collection of blood occurred at baseline, at cycle 4 day 1, and at cycle 7 day 1. Sequencing used immunoSEQ multiplex PCR; TCRdb keeps in-frame clones, though not all of them. The top ten hold more than 20% of the sample, which has 28,000 or so clones, 90% to 95% seen once. The receptor comes from an adult with an advanced solid tumor such as melanoma, head and neck, liver or kidney cancer. V gene TRBV7-8 combines with J gene TRBJ2-1; 7 bases are a match to TRBD2. The material sequenced was CD4+ or CD8+ T cells sorted from blood, taken in a trial of the OX40 agonist ivuxolimab. The DNA for the CDR3 is TGTGCCAGCAGCTTAACCGGGACTATCCCAGGCGATGAGCAGTTCTTC. Translated, it gives CASSLTGTIPGDEQFF.